A selection of T cell receptor beta chains follows, all from one sample in a study of blood T cell repertoires in COVID-19. TCRdb's table, derived via immunoSEQ multiplex PCR, lists solely in-frame clones and lacks some. The sample records about 100,000 clones, about 89% being singletons. Sample: peripheral blood. Every receptor here comes from a woman aged 30 to 39 with acute or convalescent COVID-19. CDR3s include the opening cysteine and the closing phenylalanine or tryptophan. The order of the fields is CDR3 DNA, CDR3 protein, clone size, V gene, J gene, D gene. The D gene is left open where the match is weak. Rows may omit the clone size; those that give it use once, few, many or a size class.

cdr3_nt: TGTGCCAGCAGGGAGGGGGCTGGCAATCAGCCCCAGCATTTT; cdr3_aa: CASREGAGNQPQHF; clone_size: -; v_call: TRBV28; j_call: TRBJ1-5; d_call: TRBD1
cdr3_nt: TGTGCCAGCAGCTTGTCCTTCGTTAGCGAGCAGTACTTC; cdr3_aa: CASSLSFVSEQYF; clone_size: -; v_call: TRBV5-8; j_call: TRBJ2-7; d_call: -
cdr3_nt: TGTGCCAGCAGTTTAGGCCAGGGAAATGAAAAACTGTTTTTT; cdr3_aa: CASSLGQGNEKLFF; clone_size: -; v_call: TRBV27; j_call: TRBJ1-4; d_call: -
cdr3_nt: TGTGCCAGTAGTATTTTCTGGGCTAACACCGGGGAGCTGTTTTTT; cdr3_aa: CASSIFWANTGELFF; clone_size: once; v_call: TRBV19; j_call: TRBJ2-2; d_call: -
cdr3_nt: TGTGCCACCAGTGATGCCGGGACAGGGGGCAATCAGCCCCAGCATTTT; cdr3_aa: CATSDAGTGGNQPQHF; clone_size: few; v_call: TRBV24-1; j_call: TRBJ1-5; d_call: TRBD1
cdr3_nt: TGTGCCAGCAGCTTGGGACAGGGAGGAGAGCAGTACTTC; cdr3_aa: CASSLGQGGEQYF; clone_size: once; v_call: TRBV5-8; j_call: TRBJ2-7; d_call: -
cdr3_nt: TGCGCCAGCAGCCGAGGTCACACTGAAGCTTTCTTT; cdr3_aa: CASSRGHTEAFF; clone_size: -; v_call: TRBV4-1; j_call: TRBJ1-1; d_call: -
cdr3_nt: TGTGCCAGTAGTATAGGCCCTAGACAGCCCAAGGCCACAGATACGCAGTATTTT; cdr3_aa: CASSIGPRQPKATDTQYF; clone_size: -; v_call: TRBV19; j_call: TRBJ2-3; d_call: -
cdr3_nt: TGTGCCAGCAGCGCGACAGCGAACACTGAAGCTTTCTTT; cdr3_aa: CASSATANTEAFF; clone_size: -; v_call: TRBV9; j_call: TRBJ1-1; d_call: -
cdr3_nt: TGTGCCAGCAGTGCGTACAGGGAAGAGATGAACACTGAAGCTTTCTTT; cdr3_aa: CASSAYREEMNTEAFF; clone_size: -; v_call: TRBV6-1; j_call: TRBJ1-1; d_call: -
cdr3_nt: TGTGCCAGCAGCCAAGATAACACCATCGGATACGGAGGGGCTGAAGCTTTCTTT; cdr3_aa: CASSQDNTIGYGGAEAFF; clone_size: -; v_call: TRBV4-2; j_call: TRBJ1-1; d_call: -
cdr3_nt: TGTGCCAGCAGCTCCGGACAGTCACCAGAGACCCAGTACTTC; cdr3_aa: CASSSGQSPETQYF; clone_size: -; v_call: TRBV7-9; j_call: TRBJ2-5; d_call: -
cdr3_nt: TGTGCCAGCAGCCCTCCACTGGCCAAAAACATTCAGTACTTC; cdr3_aa: CASSPPLAKNIQYF; clone_size: -; v_call: TRBV7-9; j_call: TRBJ2-4; d_call: -
cdr3_nt: TGTGCCAGTAGTCCAGACCCCTTGGACAGGGCTCTGAGGGATTCACCCCTCCACTTT; cdr3_aa: CASSPDPLDRALRDSPLHF; clone_size: few; v_call: TRBV19; j_call: TRBJ1-6; d_call: TRBD1
cdr3_nt: TGTGCCAGCAGCGCTTCGACAGGGCGAGGCTACGAGCAGTACTTC; cdr3_aa: CASSASTGRGYEQYF; clone_size: -; v_call: TRBV9; j_call: TRBJ2-7; d_call: TRBD1
cdr3_nt: TGTGCCAGCAGTTCGGGCCCGGACAGGGTTAACTACGAGCAGTACTTC; cdr3_aa: CASSSGPDRVNYEQYF; clone_size: -; v_call: TRBV28; j_call: TRBJ2-7; d_call: TRBD1
cdr3_nt: TGCGCCAGCAGCGTTGTGGGGGGCGAGCAGTACTTC; cdr3_aa: CASSVVGGEQYF; clone_size: -; v_call: TRBV5-1; j_call: TRBJ2-7; d_call: -
cdr3_nt: TGTGCCAGCAGCCTAGCGGGGGGTCGGGAGTTCTTC; cdr3_aa: CASSLAGGREFF; clone_size: -; v_call: TRBV9; j_call: TRBJ2-1; d_call: TRBD2
cdr3_nt: TGTGCCAGCAGCCAAGATCAGACATACCGGAAGTTCTTC; cdr3_aa: CASSQDQTYRKFF; clone_size: once; v_call: TRBV3-1/TRBV3-2; j_call: TRBJ2-1; d_call: -
cdr3_nt: TGCAGTGCTAGTTCCCAAGGGGGCAGGGCTAACTATGGCTACACCTTC; cdr3_aa: CSASSQGGRANYGYTF; clone_size: -; v_call: TRBV20-1; j_call: TRBJ1-2; d_call: TRBD1
cdr3_nt: TGTGCCAGCTCCGTGGGACAGCACTATGGCTACACCTTC; cdr3_aa: CASSVGQHYGYTF; clone_size: -; v_call: TRBV28; j_call: TRBJ1-2; d_call: TRBD1
cdr3_nt: TGTGCCAGTAGTATTTATGACAATGAGCAGTTCTTC; cdr3_aa: CASSIYDNEQFF; clone_size: -; v_call: TRBV19; j_call: TRBJ2-1; d_call: -
cdr3_nt: TGTGCCACCAGTGCGGGGGTTGGCGCGTACGAGCAGTACTTC; cdr3_aa: CATSAGVGAYEQYF; clone_size: once; v_call: TRBV24-1; j_call: TRBJ2-7; d_call: -
cdr3_nt: TGCGCCAGCAGCTTCCCGGGACAGGGGTACGAGCAGTACTTC; cdr3_aa: CASSFPGQGYEQYF; clone_size: -; v_call: TRBV5-1; j_call: TRBJ2-7; d_call: TRBD1
cdr3_nt: TGTGCCAGCAGCACCCAACAGAACTGGGGAAACACCATATATTTT; cdr3_aa: CASSTQQNWGNTIYF; clone_size: -; v_call: TRBV9; j_call: TRBJ1-3; d_call: -
cdr3_nt: TGTGCCAGCACCCCCGGGGGGGGCCCTAACTATGGCTACACCTTC; cdr3_aa: CASTPGGGPNYGYTF; clone_size: -; v_call: TRBV2; j_call: TRBJ1-2; d_call: -
cdr3_nt: TGTGCCAGCAGTTTATTGGGGGGACCCTACAATGAGCAGTTCTTC; cdr3_aa: CASSLLGGPYNEQFF; clone_size: -; v_call: TRBV27; j_call: TRBJ2-1; d_call: -
cdr3_nt: TGTGCCAGCAGCTTAGTGGGACAGGAGGATTATGGCTACACCTTC; cdr3_aa: CASSLVGQEDYGYTF; clone_size: -; v_call: TRBV7-9; j_call: TRBJ1-2; d_call: TRBD1
cdr3_nt: TGCAGCGTTGAATCAAAGGGAGCTAACTATGGCTACACCTTC; cdr3_aa: CSVESKGANYGYTF; clone_size: -; v_call: TRBV29-1; j_call: TRBJ1-2; d_call: -
cdr3_nt: TGTGCCAGCAGTTTCTCCAGGGACTACGAGCAGTACTTC; cdr3_aa: CASSFSRDYEQYF; clone_size: -; v_call: TRBV27; j_call: TRBJ2-7; d_call: -
cdr3_nt: TGTGCCAGCACCAACAGGGGGCCTGAATACGTCCGGGAGCTGTTTTTT; cdr3_aa: CASTNRGPEYVRELFF; clone_size: -; v_call: TRBV3-1/TRBV3-2; j_call: TRBJ2-2; d_call: TRBD1
cdr3_nt: TGTGCCTGTTATGGACTAGCGGGGGGGCCGAGCACAGATACGCAGTATTTT; cdr3_aa: CACYGLAGGPSTDTQYF; clone_size: -; v_call: TRBV30; j_call: TRBJ2-3; d_call: TRBD2
cdr3_nt: TGTGCCAGCAGCTTACCAGGGGAGGGGAACACTGAAGCTTTCTTT; cdr3_aa: CASSLPGEGNTEAFF; clone_size: -; v_call: TRBV7-8; j_call: TRBJ1-1; d_call: -
cdr3_nt: TGTGCCAGCAGCCGGGAATCATATGGCTACACCTTC; cdr3_aa: CASSRESYGYTF; clone_size: -; v_call: TRBV28; j_call: TRBJ1-2; d_call: -
cdr3_nt: TGTGCCAGCAGGCTCGGACAGGCTGACTATGGCTACACCTTC; cdr3_aa: CASRLGQADYGYTF; clone_size: -; v_call: TRBV28; j_call: TRBJ1-2; d_call: TRBD1
cdr3_nt: TGTGCCAGCACAGCAGGGCCCTACCACTCTGGAAACACCATATATTTT; cdr3_aa: CASTAGPYHSGNTIYF; clone_size: -; v_call: TRBV18; j_call: TRBJ1-3; d_call: -
cdr3_nt: TGTGCCAGCAGTTCTCTACTTCTAGTTCTTGCCTCAGATACGCAGTATTTT; cdr3_aa: CASSSLLLVLASDTQYF; clone_size: -; v_call: TRBV6-2/TRBV6-3; j_call: TRBJ2-3; d_call: -
cdr3_nt: TGCGCCAGCAGCCCTGGACAGGGGGGTCAGCCCCAGCATTTT; cdr3_aa: CASSPGQGGQPQHF; clone_size: -; v_call: TRBV5-1; j_call: TRBJ1-5; d_call: TRBD1
cdr3_nt: TGTGCCGCATGCCGGGTCTCAAACACCGGGGAGCTGTTTTTT; cdr3_aa: CAACRVSNTGELFF; clone_size: -; v_call: TRBV6-5; j_call: TRBJ2-2; d_call: -
cdr3_nt: TGTGCCAGCAGCCGACAGGGCGCCTATGGCTACACCTTC; cdr3_aa: CASSRQGAYGYTF; clone_size: -; v_call: TRBV11-3; j_call: TRBJ1-2; d_call: TRBD1
cdr3_nt: TGCGCCAGCAGCTTGGTGCAGGGGGACACTGAAGCTTTCTTT; cdr3_aa: CASSLVQGDTEAFF; clone_size: -; v_call: TRBV5-1; j_call: TRBJ1-1; d_call: TRBD1
cdr3_nt: TGTGCCAGCAGTCGCCTGACTAGCTGGTACGAGCAGTACTTC; cdr3_aa: CASSRLTSWYEQYF; clone_size: -; v_call: TRBV6-5; j_call: TRBJ2-7; d_call: TRBD2
cdr3_nt: TGTGCCAGTAGTATTGACAGGGCAAATCAGCCCCAGCATTTT; cdr3_aa: CASSIDRANQPQHF; clone_size: -; v_call: TRBV19; j_call: TRBJ1-5; d_call: TRBD1
cdr3_nt: TGCGCCAGCAGTAGAGGGGGAAATGAAAAACTGTTTTTT; cdr3_aa: CASSRGGNEKLFF; clone_size: -; v_call: TRBV10-1; j_call: TRBJ1-4; d_call: -
cdr3_nt: TGTGCCAGCAGCCCAGAGGCAGGCCGGGGCTATGGCTACACCTTC; cdr3_aa: CASSPEAGRGYGYTF; clone_size: -; v_call: TRBV9; j_call: TRBJ1-2; d_call: -
cdr3_nt: TGTGCCAGCAGCTTAGGAGCAGGGTTCACGGATACGCAGTATTTT; cdr3_aa: CASSLGAGFTDTQYF; clone_size: once; v_call: TRBV11-2; j_call: TRBJ2-3; d_call: -
cdr3_nt: TGTGCCAGCACCTCGGGGACTAGGTACAATGAGCAGTTCTTC; cdr3_aa: CASTSGTRYNEQFF; clone_size: -; v_call: TRBV28; j_call: TRBJ2-1; d_call: TRBD2
cdr3_nt: TGTGCCAGCGGCGGGCAGGGGGCAGGGAACACTGAAGCTTTCTTT; cdr3_aa: CASGGQGAGNTEAFF; clone_size: -; v_call: TRBV28; j_call: TRBJ1-1; d_call: TRBD1
cdr3_nt: TGCGCCAGCAGCCGCGGGGGGGAAGTCACTGAAGCTTTCTTT; cdr3_aa: CASSRGGEVTEAFF; clone_size: -; v_call: TRBV4-1; j_call: TRBJ1-1; d_call: -
cdr3_nt: TGTGCCACCAGCATTATGGCAAATCAGCCCCAGCATTTT; cdr3_aa: CATSIMANQPQHF; clone_size: -; v_call: TRBV15; j_call: TRBJ1-5; d_call: -
cdr3_nt: TGTGCCAGCTTATATTCAGGAATCTACAATGAGCAGTTCTTC; cdr3_aa: CASLYSGIYNEQFF; clone_size: -; v_call: TRBV18; j_call: TRBJ2-1; d_call: -
cdr3_nt: TGTGCCAGCAGTTATTCGGCGGCGGATACGCAGTATTTT; cdr3_aa: CASSYSAADTQYF; clone_size: -; v_call: TRBV6-5; j_call: TRBJ2-3; d_call: -
cdr3_nt: TGTGCCAGCAGCTCGACTACGGACAGGACCTCCGGCTACACCTTC; cdr3_aa: CASSSTTDRTSGYTF; clone_size: -; v_call: TRBV7-2; j_call: TRBJ1-2; d_call: TRBD1
cdr3_nt: TGTGCCAGCAGGTTGACCTTTCCTATATACAATGAGCAGTTCTTC; cdr3_aa: CASRLTFPIYNEQFF; clone_size: -; v_call: TRBV5-6; j_call: TRBJ2-1; d_call: -
cdr3_nt: TGTGCCAGTGAAAACCGCTGGGCAGCTAACTATGGCTACACCTTC; cdr3_aa: CASENRWAANYGYTF; clone_size: -; v_call: TRBV19; j_call: TRBJ1-2; d_call: -
cdr3_nt: TGTGCCAGCAGGGGGCAGGGTGGCTACACCTTC; cdr3_aa: CASRGQGGYTF; clone_size: -; v_call: TRBV25-1; j_call: TRBJ1-2; d_call: -